This T cell receptor (beta chain) was recorded in a study of T cells in Graves' hyperthyroidism and ophthalmopathy. This CDR3 has 16 amino acids. From germline, CDR1 is SGHVS and CDR2 FNYEAQ. Trimming stripped 5 bases from V and 0 bases from J, with 13 bases between. It was RNA transcripts that yielded the amplified TCR beta CDR3 regions. HTBI primers were employed in a first-round RT-PCR of the TCR CDR3. Each CDR3 protein gets one entry after TCRdb re-called the multiplex PCR reads with MiXCR. The repertoire holds a few hundred thousand distinct CDR3 sequences, with roughly 25% as singletons. V usage is TRBV7-6 and J usage is TRBJ1-4; D call uncertain. The source is a man aged 45-60 years with Graves' hyperthyroidism. The material sequenced was blood. In DNA form, the CDR3 reads TGTGCCAGCAGCCCCCGACCTTTAACAACTAATGAAAAACTGTTTTTT. It specifies CASSPRPLTTNEKLFF. The full variable domain, with the rest looked up from reference TRBV7-6 and TRBJ1-4, is GAGVSQSPRYKVTKRGQDVALRCDPISGHVSLYWYRQALGQGPEFLTYFNYEAQQDKSGLPNDRFSAERPEGSISTLTIQRTEQRDSAMYRCASSPRPLTTNEKLFFGSGTQLSVL.